Shown below are 6 T cell receptor beta chains from a single sample sequenced in a study of radiation and T cells in renal cell carcinoma. This table comes from immunoSEQ multiplex PCR, and its TCRdb copy is limited to in-frame clones, with some not included. The sample records around 13,000 clones, around 30% being singletons. Treatment indicated: 15 Gy SBRT to primary tumor, nephrectomy 4 weeks later. The sample here was tumor tissue, taken from a patient whose treatment included radiotherapy and nephrectomy. Receptors were obtained from a man aged 55-75 years with renal cell carcinoma.

The rearrangement links TRBV5-1 to TRBJ2-7, with 7 bases identical to TRBD1. Germline loops: CDR1 SGHRS, CDR2 YFSETQ. The CDR3 loop spans 14 amino acids. With 0 bases clipped from V and 0 bases from J, the junction kept 0 bases outside the gene matches. The CDR3 reads CASSLEGASYEQYF. The CDR3, as DNA: TGCGCCAGCAGCTTGGAGGGGGCCTCCTACGAGCAGTACTTC.

The gene calls are TRBV4-3 and TRBJ1-2; D gene ambiguous. The germline gives CDR1 LGHNA, CDR2 YSLEER. This CDR3 region has 13 residues. V lost 0 bases, J lost 7 bases, and 9 bases lay in between. CDR3 sequence: CASSQDLSSGYTF. DNA for the CDR3: TGCGCCAGCAGCCAAGATCTCTCTTCTGGCTACACCTTC.

The table lists this clone with a count of one. The V call is TRBV2, the J call TRBJ1-1; D is unclear. CDR1 is SNHLY, CDR2 FYNNEI, per germline. The CDR3 has 13 amino acids. Trimming took off 3 bases at V and 1 base at J, with 6 bases between the two ends. The CDR3 region is CASSDWANTEAFF. CDR3 nucleotides: TGTGCCAGCAGTGATTGGGCGAACACTGAAGCTTTCTTT.

This sequence joins TRBV9 and TRBJ2-1; 9 bases match TRBD2. This CDR3 region has 16 residues. V shed 0 bases and J 9 bases; nucleotides not matched to a gene: 10. The V gene's germline CDR1 is SGDLS and CDR2 YYNGEE. CDR3 loop: CASSVESSGVIGEQFF. The CDR3 bases are TGTGCCAGCAGCGTAGAGTCTAGCGGGGTGATTGGTGAGCAGTTCTTC.

This clone was observed a handful of times. This chain uses TRBV5-6 with TRBJ1-1; maybe TRBD1 (5 bases). CDR1 is SGHDT and CDR2 is YYEEEE in the germline V gene. The CDR3 sequence is 15 residues long. V dropped 0 bases and J dropped 5 bases, with 14 bases sitting between them. The CDR3 reads CASSLGGPWGTEAFF. CDR3 bases: TGTGCCAGCAGCTTGGGCGGCCCCTGGGGGACTGAAGCTTTCTTT.

This clone came up a few times. The chain joins TRBV10-3 to TRBJ2-3; 7 bases align to TRBD2. The CDR3 has 13 residues. Trimming cost V 7 bases and J 2 bases; bases outside gene matches: 3. Germline CDR1 is ENHRY and CDR2 is SYGVKD. For the CDR3, the DNA is TGTGCCATCACCGCGGGGGACACAGATACGCAGTATTTT. It translates to CAITAGDTDTQYF.